Sequencing of this T cell receptor (beta chain) was carried out in a study of blood T cell repertoires in COVID-19 (dated by TCRdb to 2018 to 2020). Concerning the study at large: Collaborator samples came from the United States, Italy and Spain and covered acute and convalescent phases of COVID-19. The material from the prospective study consisted of cDNA or gDNA derived from T cells, B-cell-depleted T cells, or PBMCs. Deeply sampled blood TCRbeta repertoires from subjects exposed to, actively infected with, or recovered from COVID-19 were included in the dataset. The repertoires were made available in a free public database intended to serve as a resource for research on the immune response to SARS-CoV-2. Samples came from the ongoing ImmuneRACE study (first 160 participants) plus 1,254 subjects from 6 global collaborators. A de-identified subject ID, COVID-19 status, age in years and sex were almost always included in the sample metadata. HLA class I and class II types, where available, came from metadata supplied by the sample provider rather than from assay-based typing.

For this clone: It has no known antigen specificity. Per-base quality was not reported, and no clone a single base away is much larger than it.

The CDR3 covers 16 residues, taking in both the cysteine and the phenylalanine. The only DNA kept is the CDR3, 48 bases in frame from the first base. According to the germline V gene (reference sequence), CDR1 reads LNHDA and CDR2 reads SQIVND. Cut back by 10 bases and 0 bases, the V and J ends lie 21 bases apart. Participants in the prospective study were aged about 18 to 95 years, lived in over 20 United States geographic areas, and enrolled through a virtual design. In the prospective study, cohorts were assigned on the basis of participant-reported clinical history obtained from a screening survey and a study questionnaire. For ImmuneRACE Cohort 3, a participant was defined as recovered based on two consecutive negative NP/OP PCR tests, clearance by a healthcare professional, or resolution of symptoms. In the prospective study, whole blood, serum and a nasopharyngeal or oropharyngeal swab were collected from each participant by mobile phlebotomists. Additional blood draws and questionnaires over an approximately two-month period could optionally be provided by prospective study participants. Before DNA extraction, blood samples from the prospective study were shipped at room temperature or frozen.

TCRbeta CDR3 regions were amplified from genomic DNA using the immunoSEQ Assay, a bias-controlled multiplex PCR. Under the source paper's analysis protocol: Nucleated cell counts per sample were estimated from amplification of reference gene primers within the assay. Sequence reads were collapsed and filtered to measure the absolute abundance of every unique TCRbeta CDR3 rearrangement. For each sample, productive Simpson clonality was calculated as the square root of Simpson's diversity index over productive rearrangements. TCRdb retrieved this table from immuneACCESS and kept in-frame rearrangements only. Not all clones are present; in checked studies, unresolved V genes account for under half, and no reason is known for the remainder. V, J and clone size are taken as reported in that table, and D and trimming were inferred from the DNA itself. Across this sample there are approximately 290,000 clones, with approximately 85% seen only once. Roughly 4% of the sample is held by the ten biggest clonotypes.

Results and caveats for the whole study, not just this receptor: How much clinical and demographic metadata was included differed by source and by participant, and the metadata was provided uncurated.

The specimen sequenced was PBMCs or T cells enriched from blood (not recorded which). The chain links TRBV19 with TRBJ1-1; perhaps TRBD1 is the D gene, with 5 bases matching. This sequence originates from a woman in her twenties or thirties who had recovered from COVID-19. The CDR3 protein is CATRGIYDGMNTEAFF. The DNA sequence reads TGTGCCACCCGGGGGATTTATGATGGCATGAACACTGAAGCTTTCTTT.